Listed below are T cell receptor beta chains from one sample, sequenced in a study of T cell changes during pregnancy in multiple sclerosis. Using immunoSEQ multiplex PCR, the repertoire was profiled, and TCRdb retains in-frame clones only, with some absent. The table has 69,000 or so clones, roughly 90% seen once; the top ten hold just under 0.3%. Sequencing was performed on CD4+ T cells from peripheral blood mononuclear cells, taken in the third trimester of pregnancy. The receptors here all came from a female donor in good health, enrolled as a control in a pregnancy study. Each CDR3 is given with its conserved first and last residue. A D gene is named only where the DNA matches it firmly. The size of a clone is reported for some rows only, either as once, few or many, or as a class for expanded clones.

v_call: TRBV11-3
d_call: .
clone_size: .
j_call: TRBJ1-5
cdr3_nt: TGTGCCAGCAGCAAGGACGGGGATCAGCCCCAGCATTTT
cdr3_aa: CASSKDGDQPQHF

v_call: TRBV14
d_call: .
clone_size: .
j_call: TRBJ1-2
cdr3_nt: TGTGCCAGCAGCCAAGGGCAACGGGGGGGCTACACCTTC
cdr3_aa: CASSQGQRGGYTF

v_call: TRBV4-3
d_call: .
clone_size: .
j_call: TRBJ1-2
cdr3_nt: TGCGCCAGCAGCCAAAACCACGGGGGGGTAGGTAACTATGGCTACACCTTC
cdr3_aa: CASSQNHGGVGNYGYTF

v_call: TRBV7-2
d_call: .
clone_size: .
j_call: TRBJ2-1
cdr3_nt: TGTGCCAGCAGCGCGGGGGCGGGAAATGAGCAGTTCTTC
cdr3_aa: CASSAGAGNEQFF

v_call: TRBV10-3
d_call: TRBD2
clone_size: .
j_call: TRBJ2-1
cdr3_nt: TGTGCCATCAGTGACGGGACTAGCGGAAATGAGCAGTTCTTC
cdr3_aa: CAISDGTSGNEQFF

v_call: TRBV11-1
d_call: TRBD1
clone_size: .
j_call: TRBJ2-7
cdr3_nt: TGTGCCAGCAGCTTACCGGGACAGGTCTACGAGCAGTACTTC
cdr3_aa: CASSLPGQVYEQYF

v_call: TRBV7-9
d_call: .
clone_size: .
j_call: TRBJ1-4
cdr3_nt: TGTGCCAGCAGCTTAGAACCCGGGGGTAGTGAAAAACTGTTTTTT
cdr3_aa: CASSLEPGGSEKLFF

v_call: TRBV6-1
d_call: TRBD1
clone_size: once
j_call: TRBJ1-1
cdr3_nt: TGTGCCAGCAGTAGGACAGGGGGTATGAACACTGAAGCTTTCTTT
cdr3_aa: CASSRTGGMNTEAFF

v_call: TRBV9
d_call: .
clone_size: .
j_call: TRBJ1-1
cdr3_nt: TGTGCCAGCAGCGTAGTGGTGGGGAGCACTGAAGCTTTCTTT
cdr3_aa: CASSVVVGSTEAFF

v_call: TRBV9
d_call: .
clone_size: once
j_call: TRBJ1-1
cdr3_nt: TGTGCCAGCAGCGCGGGCGGAGGGTTCGGCACTGAAGCTTTCTTT
cdr3_aa: CASSAGGGFGTEAFF

v_call: TRBV30
d_call: .
clone_size: .
j_call: TRBJ2-4
cdr3_nt: TGTGCCTGGAGTGCCTTTATAGCCAAAAACATTCAGTACTTC
cdr3_aa: CAWSAFIAKNIQYF

v_call: TRBV5-5
d_call: .
clone_size: .
j_call: TRBJ2-7
cdr3_nt: TGTGCCAGCAGCAGGGCGGGCTACGAGCAGTACTTC
cdr3_aa: CASSRAGYEQYF

v_call: TRBV2
d_call: TRBD1
clone_size: few
j_call: TRBJ1-1
cdr3_nt: TGTGCCAGCACTACGGACAGGGGGGTCACTGAAGCTTTCTTT
cdr3_aa: CASTTDRGVTEAFF

v_call: TRBV27
d_call: TRBD1
clone_size: .
j_call: TRBJ1-4
cdr3_nt: TGTGCCAGCAGGGGGACAGTAGAGATAAAACTGTTTTTT
cdr3_aa: CASRGTVEIKLFF

v_call: TRBV7-2
d_call: TRBD1
clone_size: once
j_call: TRBJ2-7
cdr3_nt: TGTGCCAGCAGCCCTATGGGACAGGGGATCTCCTACGAGCAGTACTTC
cdr3_aa: CASSPMGQGISYEQYF

v_call: TRBV5-1
d_call: TRBD1
clone_size: .
j_call: TRBJ1-5
cdr3_nt: TGCGCCAGCAGCTTGGGGGGACAGGGGGGGCATCAGCCCCAGCATTTT
cdr3_aa: CASSLGGQGGHQPQHF

v_call: TRBV5-1
d_call: TRBD1
clone_size: few
j_call: TRBJ1-1
cdr3_nt: TGCGCCAGCAGCTTTCAGGGACAGGGACACACTGAAGCTTTCTTT
cdr3_aa: CASSFQGQGHTEAFF

v_call: TRBV7-3
d_call: .
clone_size: .
j_call: TRBJ2-3
cdr3_nt: TGTGCCAGCAGCTCCAGGGTTACAGATACGCAGTATTTT
cdr3_aa: CASSSRVTDTQYF

v_call: TRBV7-7
d_call: TRBD1
clone_size: .
j_call: TRBJ2-2
cdr3_nt: TGTGCCAGCAGTAAAGACAGGGCGGCCGGGGAGCTGTTTTTT
cdr3_aa: CASSKDRAAGELFF

v_call: TRBV14
d_call: .
clone_size: .
j_call: TRBJ2-4
cdr3_nt: TGTGCCAGCAGCCCACGGACAAGGAACAGCAAAAACATTCAGTACTTC
cdr3_aa: CASSPRTRNSKNIQYF

v_call: TRBV27
d_call: .
clone_size: .
j_call: TRBJ1-4
cdr3_nt: TGTGCCAGCAGTGCACAGGCAACTAATGAAAAACTGTTTTTT
cdr3_aa: CASSAQATNEKLFF

v_call: TRBV7-2
d_call: .
clone_size: .
j_call: TRBJ1-2
cdr3_nt: TGTGCCAGCAGCTTAGCGACAGGCAGTAACTATGGCTACACCTTC
cdr3_aa: CASSLATGSNYGYTF

v_call: TRBV7-2
d_call: .
clone_size: .
j_call: TRBJ2-2
cdr3_nt: TGTGCCAGCAGCAGTTCAGGGCTCACCGGGGAGCTGTTTTTT
cdr3_aa: CASSSSGLTGELFF

v_call: TRBV12-5
d_call: .
clone_size: .
j_call: TRBJ2-1
cdr3_nt: TGTGCTAGTGGTTTGGTCCTCGGGGGGCCTGTCGATGAGCAGTTCTTC
cdr3_aa: CASGLVLGGPVDEQFF

v_call: TRBV7-2
d_call: TRBD1
clone_size: .
j_call: TRBJ1-6
cdr3_nt: TGTGCCAGCAGCCCGGAGACAGGGATCAATAATTCACCCCTCCACTTT
cdr3_aa: CASSPETGINNSPLHF

v_call: TRBV30
d_call: .
clone_size: .
j_call: TRBJ1-4
cdr3_nt: TGTGCCTGGACTGCCAGCCCGGCGGGTGAAAAACTGTTTTTT
cdr3_aa: CAWTASPAGEKLFF

v_call: TRBV6-6
d_call: .
clone_size: .
j_call: TRBJ1-3
cdr3_nt: TGTGCCAGCAGTTACTCGGGGCACTCTGGAAACACCATATATTTT
cdr3_aa: CASSYSGHSGNTIYF

v_call: TRBV19
d_call: .
clone_size: .
j_call: TRBJ1-1
cdr3_nt: TGTGCCAGTAGTACCCTGGGGGGTGGCACTGAAGCTTTCTTT
cdr3_aa: CASSTLGGGTEAFF

v_call: TRBV29-1
d_call: .
clone_size: .
j_call: TRBJ2-1
cdr3_nt: TGCAGCGTTACCCGGCGACTAGACACAAACAATGAGCAGTTCTTC
cdr3_aa: CSVTRRLDTNNEQFF

v_call: TRBV19
d_call: TRBD1
clone_size: .
j_call: TRBJ1-2
cdr3_nt: TGTGCCAGTAGTCTGCTAACCGGGACAGGGGCAGACTATGGCTACACCTTC
cdr3_aa: CASSLLTGTGADYGYTF

v_call: TRBV5-6
d_call: TRBD1
clone_size: .
j_call: TRBJ1-5
cdr3_nt: TGTGCCAGCAGCTTGACAACCGGGACAGGGAGCAATCAGCCCCAGCATTTT
cdr3_aa: CASSLTTGTGSNQPQHF

v_call: TRBV7-3
d_call: .
clone_size: .
j_call: TRBJ1-1
cdr3_nt: TGTGCCAGCAGCTTAGGACATTCGAACACTGAAGCTTTCTTT
cdr3_aa: CASSLGHSNTEAFF

v_call: TRBV6-5
d_call: .
clone_size: once
j_call: TRBJ2-7
cdr3_nt: TGTGCCAGCAGTTACTCGTTGAGGGGGATGACCTACGAGCAGTACTTC
cdr3_aa: CASSYSLRGMTYEQYF

v_call: TRBV7-3
d_call: TRBD1
clone_size: .
j_call: TRBJ1-2
cdr3_nt: TGTGCCAGCAGCCCGTCGGGACAGGTTTCCTTCGGCTACACCTTC
cdr3_aa: CASSPSGQVSFGYTF

v_call: TRBV7-2
d_call: .
clone_size: .
j_call: TRBJ1-5
cdr3_nt: TGTGCCAGCAGCTTAGACAGTTATAGCAATCAGCCCCAGCATTTT
cdr3_aa: CASSLDSYSNQPQHF

v_call: TRBV6-6
d_call: .
clone_size: .
j_call: TRBJ2-7
cdr3_nt: TGTGCCAGCAGTTCTCCGGCAGGGGACAACTACGAGCAGTACTTC
cdr3_aa: CASSSPAGDNYEQYF

v_call: TRBV7-2
d_call: .
clone_size: .
j_call: TRBJ1-2
cdr3_nt: TGTGCCAGCAGCTTAGGGGGGGATGGCTACACCTTC
cdr3_aa: CASSLGGDGYTF

v_call: TRBV7-2
d_call: .
clone_size: .
j_call: TRBJ1-2
cdr3_nt: TGTGCCAGCAGCTTAGCTACCGGACAGATCTATGGCTACACCTTC
cdr3_aa: CASSLATGQIYGYTF

v_call: TRBV4-1
d_call: .
clone_size: .
j_call: TRBJ1-2
cdr3_nt: TGCGCCAGCAGCCCCGGCGGGAACGACTATGGCTACACCTTC
cdr3_aa: CASSPGGNDYGYTF

v_call: TRBV29-1
d_call: .
clone_size: .
j_call: TRBJ2-7
cdr3_nt: TGCAGCGTTGAGGAGGGGGCGACATGGGAGCAGTACTTC
cdr3_aa: CSVEEGATWEQYF

v_call: TRBV4-3
d_call: .
clone_size: .
j_call: TRBJ1-5
cdr3_nt: TGCGCCAGCAGCCAAGATATCAATCAGCCCCAGCATTTT
cdr3_aa: CASSQDINQPQHF

v_call: TRBV5-1
d_call: .
clone_size: .
j_call: TRBJ2-7
cdr3_nt: TGCGCCAGCAGGGGGGAGGCCTCCTACGAGCAGTACTTC
cdr3_aa: CASRGEASYEQYF

v_call: TRBV5-5
d_call: TRBD1
clone_size: .
j_call: TRBJ1-5
cdr3_nt: TGTGCCAGCAGCTTGGGACAGGGGGCGAAGCAGCCCCAGCATTTT
cdr3_aa: CASSLGQGAKQPQHF

v_call: TRBV11-1
d_call: TRBD2
clone_size: .
j_call: TRBJ2-1
cdr3_nt: TGTGCCAGCAGATCCCCGGGACTAGCTAATGAGCAGTTCTTC
cdr3_aa: CASRSPGLANEQFF

v_call: TRBV4-1
d_call: .
clone_size: .
j_call: TRBJ1-2
cdr3_nt: TGCGCCAGCAGCCAAGAGAGAGGATCCGGCTACACCTTC
cdr3_aa: CASSQERGSGYTF

v_call: TRBV7-6
d_call: .
clone_size: .
j_call: TRBJ1-1
cdr3_nt: TGTGCCAGCACGGGACAAATCGCGAACACTGAAGCTTTCTTT
cdr3_aa: CASTGQIANTEAFF

v_call: TRBV19
d_call: TRBD1
clone_size: .
j_call: TRBJ2-5
cdr3_nt: TGTGCCAGCGGACAGGTGCCACAAGAGACCCAGTACTTC
cdr3_aa: CASGQVPQETQYF

v_call: TRBV7-3
d_call: TRBD2
clone_size: .
j_call: TRBJ2-2
cdr3_nt: TGTGCCAGCGGTGCTAGCGGGAACACCGGGGAGCTGTTTTTT
cdr3_aa: CASGASGNTGELFF

v_call: TRBV7-2
d_call: TRBD2
clone_size: .
j_call: TRBJ2-1
cdr3_nt: TGTGCCAGCAGCCGCAGGACTAGATTGATCTACAATGAGCAGTTCTTC
cdr3_aa: CASSRRTRLIYNEQFF

v_call: TRBV4-3
d_call: TRBD1
clone_size: .
j_call: TRBJ1-2
cdr3_nt: TGCGCCAGCAGCCAAGAATGGGGTCAGGGGGCCGGCTACACCTTC
cdr3_aa: CASSQEWGQGAGYTF

v_call: TRBV30
d_call: .
clone_size: .
j_call: TRBJ2-3
cdr3_nt: TGTGCTTCAATGGGGCGGGGAAAAGATACGCAGTATTTT
cdr3_aa: CASMGRGKDTQYF

v_call: TRBV5-4
d_call: TRBD2
clone_size: .
j_call: TRBJ2-5
cdr3_nt: TGTGCCAGCAGCATACTAGCGGGGAGGGAGACCCAGTACTTC
cdr3_aa: CASSILAGRETQYF

v_call: TRBV19
d_call: TRBD1
clone_size: .
j_call: TRBJ1-2
cdr3_nt: TGTGCCAGTGCGGACAGGGCCAACTATGGCTACACCTTC
cdr3_aa: CASADRANYGYTF

v_call: TRBV9
d_call: .
clone_size: few
j_call: TRBJ1-6
cdr3_nt: TGTGCCAGCAGCGACCGACAGAAGTCACCCCTCCACTTT
cdr3_aa: CASSDRQKSPLHF

v_call: TRBV11-1
d_call: .
clone_size: .
j_call: TRBJ2-3
cdr3_nt: TGTGCCAGCAGCTCCTCGGGACTCTACACAGATACGCAGTATTTT
cdr3_aa: CASSSSGLYTDTQYF

v_call: TRBV25-1
d_call: TRBD2
clone_size: .
j_call: TRBJ2-7
cdr3_nt: TGTGCCAGCAGGCCGCAAACTACTAGCGGCCGCTACGAGCAGTACTTC
cdr3_aa: CASRPQTTSGRYEQYF

v_call: TRBV5-1
d_call: TRBD1
clone_size: .
j_call: TRBJ2-1
cdr3_nt: TGCGCCAGCAGCTTGGGACAGGGAAACAATGAGCAGTTCTTC
cdr3_aa: CASSLGQGNNEQFF

v_call: TRBV4-1
d_call: TRBD1
clone_size: .
j_call: TRBJ1-1
cdr3_nt: TGCGCCAGCAGCCCCGGACAGGTTAACACTGAAGCTTTCTTT
cdr3_aa: CASSPGQVNTEAFF